This T cell receptor (beta chain) was observed in a study of blood T cell repertoires in COVID-19. Study as a whole: The analysed material was cDNA or gDNA that came from T cells, B-cell-depleted T cells, or PBMCs.

The CDR3 spans 13 residues. Germline V gene sequence: CDR1 LNHDA, CDR2 SQIVND (reference sequence). Trimming removed 5 bases from V and 5 bases from J; junction bases left unmatched: 6. Generated by immunoSEQ multiplex PCR, the TCRdb table keeps only in-frame clones and is missing some. The sample holds 200,000 to 250,000 clones; about 85% are singletons and the top ten take about 1.9%. This chain uses TRBV19 with TRBJ2-7, with TRBD1 identical over 7 bases. The TCR originated in a man younger than 40 who had recovered from COVID-19. The sequenced sample consisted of peripheral blood. The CDR3 loop reads CASSDRAGDEQYF. In DNA form, the CDR3 reads TGTGCCAGTAGTGACAGGGCAGGCGACGAGCAGTACTTC.